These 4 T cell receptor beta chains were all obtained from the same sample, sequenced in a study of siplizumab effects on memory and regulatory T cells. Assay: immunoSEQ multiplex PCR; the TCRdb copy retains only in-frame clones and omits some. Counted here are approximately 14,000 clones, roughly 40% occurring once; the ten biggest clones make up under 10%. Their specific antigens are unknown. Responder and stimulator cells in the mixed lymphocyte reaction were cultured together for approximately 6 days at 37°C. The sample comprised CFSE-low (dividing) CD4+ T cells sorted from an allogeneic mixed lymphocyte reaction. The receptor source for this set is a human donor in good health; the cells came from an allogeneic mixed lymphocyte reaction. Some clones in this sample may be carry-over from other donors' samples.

The CDR3 sequence: CASSPPRVSGYRRRMNTEAFF. CDR3 DNA: TGTGCCAGCTCACCACCGAGAGTTTCGGGGTACAGGCGGAGAATGAACACTGAAGCTTTCTTT. The V call is TRBV18, the J call TRBJ1-1; a possible D gene is TRBD1 (5 bases). Germline CDR1 and CDR2: KGHSH and LQKENI. V was shortened by 0 bases and J by 0 bases, with 26 bases between the two germline ends. The CDR3 has 21 amino acids.

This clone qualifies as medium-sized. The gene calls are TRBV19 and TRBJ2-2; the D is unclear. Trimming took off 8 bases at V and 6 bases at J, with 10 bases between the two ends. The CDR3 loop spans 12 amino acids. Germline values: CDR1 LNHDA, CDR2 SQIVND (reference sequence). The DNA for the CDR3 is TGTGCCAGTCGATTAGTCGCCGGGGAGCTGTTTTTT. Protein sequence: CASRLVAGELFF.

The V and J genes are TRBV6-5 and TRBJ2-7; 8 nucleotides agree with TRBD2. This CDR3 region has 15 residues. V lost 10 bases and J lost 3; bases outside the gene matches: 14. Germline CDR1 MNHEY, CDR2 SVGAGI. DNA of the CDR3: TGTGCCACCACCCGGAATAGCGGGGCGGGCTACGAGCAGTACTTC. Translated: CATTRNSGAGYEQYF.

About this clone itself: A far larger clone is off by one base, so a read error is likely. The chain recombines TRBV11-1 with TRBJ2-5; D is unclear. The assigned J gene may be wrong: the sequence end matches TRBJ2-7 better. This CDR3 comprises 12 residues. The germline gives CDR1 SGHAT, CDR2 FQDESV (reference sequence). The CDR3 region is CASSLVSNEQYF. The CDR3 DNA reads TGTGCCAGCAGCTTAGTCAGTAACGAGCAGTACTTC.